This is a list of T cell receptor beta chains from one sample in a study of blood T cell repertoires in COVID-19. TCRdb's table, derived via immunoSEQ multiplex PCR, lists solely in-frame clones and lacks some. The profile shows fewer than 250,000 clones, 80% to 90% of them singletons. The source material was PBMCs or T cells enriched from blood (not recorded which). These receptors were taken from a woman aged 40 to 55 with acute COVID-19. Both conserved end residues are trimmed from each CDR3.

V,CDR3
TRBV27,ASSLSATGQPQH
TRBV24-1,ATSDLGTQY
TRBV19,ASSIAAHSGSYNEQF
TRBV7-2,ASSPGQAGQETQY
TRBV3-1/TRBV3-2,ASSQGGLAQY
TRBV7-2,ASMPSSGANVLT
TRBV28,ASSFGQINQPQH
TRBV27,ASSQSQGDSYGYT
TRBV5-1,ASSFEGLGGPDTQY
TRBV4-1,ASSQPSVGEQY
TRBV27,ASSYRGLNSYEQY
TRBV13,ASSRPSGRSTDTQY
TRBV19,ASSTVTNYEQY
TRBV27,ASSSDREYGYT
TRBV19,ASSIEGVFSVNQPQH
TRBV11-1,ASSSRLAGATGELF
TRBV7-9,ASSPRTGDGYT
TRBV18,ASSPDEATTEAF
TRBV5-1,ASSSGGAYSYNEQF
TRBV6-1,ASSEVSGTVQETQY
TRBV30,AWNRGSGNTIY
TRBV19,ASSDSRDRGYEKLF
TRBV12-5,ASGPKISTDTQY
TRBV6-2/TRBV6-3,ASSYSGQGAEAF
TRBV10-3,AISKQDNQPQH
TRBV14,ASSQDRGGPQH
TRBV19,ATATGGWTEAF
TRBV18,ASSPGLANNEQF
TRBV9,ASSGGTRFGGQF
TRBV7-3,ASSRRDNSPLH
TRBV3-1/TRBV3-2,ASRRTSGGNEQF
TRBV3-1/TRBV3-2,ASSYGTAYGDEQF
TRBV4-3,ASSQVETGTGTAKQY
TRBV6-2/TRBV6-3,ASSYYSNYGYT
TRBV28,ASSGGPGYT
TRBV3-1/TRBV3-2,ASSVDSPYGYT
TRBV9,ASSSRGTRATDTQY
TRBV13,ASSLVIDSSYNEQF
TRBV4-2,ASSQELALGGETQY
TRBV5-4,ASSLREYNEQF
TRBV4-1,ASSLSGTAAYNEQF
TRBV2,ASSGPTGGRGYT
TRBV24-1,ATSEAGTSGNYEQY
TRBV7-8,ASSYGTQVPQPQH
TRBV4-3,ASSQDKWGADEQY
TRBV28,ASSPPQGRVGEAF
TRBV6-4,ASIPRDTSTDTQY
TRBV5-1,ASSLAGRGGNNEQF
TRBV15,ATSHSDRNTEAF